This T cell receptor (beta chain) originates from a study of liver allograft versus peripheral blood T cells. For the study at large: Recipients' peripheral blood supplied the T cell receptor repertoires against which those in transplanted livers were compared.

Germline V CDR1 and CDR2: KGHSH, LQKENI. This CDR3 contains 14 residues. With V trimmed by 4 bases and J by 1 base, 1 base remained unmatched. TCRdb analysed the reads with MiXCR anew, one entry per CDR3 protein. The sample gives several thousand distinct CDR3 sequences, approximately 15% of which show up once; 1.4% is in the top ten. By frequency in the sample, this clonotype is medium-sized. The sequence was collected from a human patient who had a liver transplant. The graft donor may be the source of some T cells. V gene TRBV18 combines with J gene TRBJ1-5, with 7 bases aligning to TRBD1. Here the CDR3 reads CASSQGASNQPQHF. In DNA, the CDR3 is TGTGCCAGCTCACAGGGGGCAAGCAATCAGCCCCAGCATTTT.